The sequence of this T cell receptor beta chain was determined in a study of early T cells in non-severe SARS-CoV-2 infection. The overall study: Unsorted whole blood bulk RNA was sequenced, with unpaired chains.

Notes on this clonotype: The antigen is unknown.

Findings and limits, study-wide: Sequences matched to VDJdb favored anti-spike CD8 responses, while private and CD4 specificities were missed.

As part of library construction, unique molecular identifiers were attached to individual cDNA molecules. TCRdb recomputed calls from the 5' RACE reads with MiXCR, one row per CDR3 protein. This table holds tens of thousands of distinct CDR3 sequences, around 15% found once. The sequenced sample consisted of whole blood. This clonotype was sampled from an adult who was a healthcare worker with PCR-confirmed SARS-CoV-2 infection or an uninfected control (not recorded which).

This CDR3 is CASSTLGSTGELFF. In nucleotides, the CDR3 is TGTGCCAGCAGCACCCTAGGGAGCACCGGGGAGCTGTTTTTT. The rearrangement joins TRBV12-3 or TRBV12-4 to TRBJ2-2, with D tentatively TRBD2 (5 bases). This CDR3 has 14 residues. V shed 6 bases and J shed 4 bases, with 12 bases lying between them.